This TCR beta chain was retrieved from a study of blood T cell repertoires in COVID-19. The wider study: Specimens from acute and convalescent COVID-19 originated in the United States, Italy and Spain. Sample material is recorded as cDNA or gDNA derived from T cells, B-cell-depleted T cells, or PBMCs.

In the authors' methods: Amplification with reference gene primers provided the estimates of nucleated cell counts. Generated by immunoSEQ multiplex PCR, the TCRdb table keeps only in-frame clones and is missing some. Clonal size and the V and J genes are those of that table, whereas D and trimming came from the DNA. The sample has some 22,000 clones; approximately 85% are singletons. Germline lookup yields CDR1 MRHNA and CDR2 SNTAGT. V trimming: 6 bases; J trimming: 4 bases; junction bases outside the gene matches: 4. The CDR3 extends over 14 amino acids. The chain links TRBV6-4 to TRBJ2-2; TRBD2 matches 8 bases. The receptor comes from a man between 70 and 80 years old in a cohort sampled during active COVID-19. The sequenced sample consisted of peripheral blood. CDR3 in DNA: TGTGCCAGCAGACGGGAGGGGGGCACCGGGGAGCTGTTTTTT. Translating it yields CASRREGGTGELFF.